These 18 T cell receptor beta chains share one sample of origin, sequenced in a study of tumor and adjacent non-tumor tissue in lung cancer. Three rounds of nested PCR, following a modified ARM-PCR protocol, produced the TCRbeta library. TCRdb ran MiXCR on the multiplex PCR reads and lists one entry per CDR3 protein. The sample contains roughly 75,000 distinct CDR3 sequences, approximately 71% of which appear only once. RNA was extracted from bulk tissue without any cell sorting. More than 3 cm separated this lung sample from the edge of the tumor. Specimen: distant non-tumor lung tissue. The receptors were gathered from a woman aged 50 to 65 with non-small cell lung cancer.

Turning to this clonotype: The junction does not match germline at one end; this may be a read error. V and J are TRBV20-1 and TRBJ2-2; D unresolved. CDR3 length: 12 residues. From germline, CDR1 is DFQATT and CDR2 SNEGSKA (reference sequence). CDR3 nucleotide sequence: TGCAGTGCCAGAGCCCACATCGGGGAGCTGTTTTTT. Amino acids: CSARAHIGELFF.

This clonotype has only one observation. J is TRBJ1-5 and V is TRBV12-3 or TRBV12-4; TRBD1 might be the D (5 bases). There are 16 residues in the CDR3. V was shortened by 10 bases and J by 2 bases, with 21 bases between the two germline ends. CDR3 amino acids: CANGGTKWLGNQPQHF. The CDR3 bases are TGTGCCAACGGGGGTACAAAGTGGCTCGGCAATCAGCCCCAGCATTTT.

Details on this clonotype: A read error may explain this, as a much larger clone is one base away. The rearrangement joins TRBV20-1 to TRBJ1-1, with no clear D. This CDR3 has 13 residues. V was pared by 4 bases and J by 4 bases, with 13 bases between. Germline lookup yields CDR1 DFQATT and CDR2 SNEGSKA (reference sequence). CDR3 nucleotide sequence: TGCAGTGCTATCATAAGTTTATCCACTGAAGCTTTCTTT. Amino acid sequence: CSAIISLSTEAFF.

Worth noting for this clonotype: A much larger clone lies a single base off, so this may be a read error. The gene calls are TRBV12-3 or TRBV12-4 and TRBJ1-1, with 9 nucleotides matching TRBD1. V gave up 5 bases and J gave up 3 bases; unmatched junction bases: 7. The CDR3 is 15 residues long. CDR3 in amino acids: CASSPGTGLDTEAFF. The CDR3 DNA reads TGTGCCAGCAGTCCTGGGACAGGGTTGGACACTGAAGCTTTCTTT.

A word on this clonotype: This could be a read error, since a much larger clone is one nucleotide away. The chain employs TRBV10-3 and TRBJ1-1; no clear D gene. Trimming shortened V by 8 bases and J by 1 base, and 14 bases separated the two germline ends. Looked up from germline, CDR1 is ENHRY and CDR2 is SYGVKD. The CDR3 runs to 14 residues. The CDR3 nucleotides read TGTGCCATCGGCGCAAACACAGAGAACACTGAAGCTTTCTTT. As protein: CAIGANTENTEAFF.

As for this clonotype: Sequence at one end of the junction differs from germline and may be a read error. The V gene is TRBV4-2, the J gene TRBJ2-3, with D perhaps matching TRBD1 or TRBD2 (6 bases each). The CDR3 sequence is 18 residues long. CDR1 and CDR2 (germline): LGHNA, YNFKEQ. Here the CDR3 reads CASSHGIGGMIGSDTQYF. For the CDR3, the DNA is TGTGCAAGCAGCCACGGGATAGGGGGGATGATTGGTTCAGATACGCAGTATTTT.

Details on this clonotype: One end of the junction does not line up with germline, which may come from a read error. V gene TRBV5-6 combines with J gene TRBJ2-2; either TRBD1 or TRBD2 may supply D (7 bases each). From germline, CDR1 is SGHDT and CDR2 YYEEEE. The CDR3 length is 18 residues. CDR3 in DNA: TGTGTCAGCAGCTTGGATCTTAGGGACTACAGGGGCACCGGGGAGCTGTTTTTT. This encodes CVSSLDLRDYRGTGELFF.

For this clonotype: One end of the junction is discordant with germline, which a read error may explain. This rearrangement joins TRBV11-2 to TRBJ2-2; maybe TRBD2 (5 bases). Looked up from germline, CDR1 is SGHAT and CDR2 is FQNNGV. This CDR3 contains 14 residues. In DNA form, the CDR3 reads TGTGCCAGTAGCAAAAACTGGTACACCGGGGAGCTGTTTTTC. Protein sequence: CASSKNWYTGELFF.

The rearrangement joins TRBV6-5 to TRBJ2-7; weak D call: TRBD1 (5 bases). The germline CDR1 and CDR2 sequences are MNHEY and SVGAGI. The CDR3 covers 13 residues. CDR3 protein: CASAPSGAHEQYF. The CDR3 DNA reads as TGTGCAAGCGCCCCGTCTGGGGCCCACGAGCAGTACTTC.

In regard to this clonotype: The missing conserved phenylalanine or tryptophan at the end of this CDR3 makes a read error likely. The J gene is TRBJ1-5, the V gene TRBV6-6; D gene uncertain. The CDR3 spans 13 residues. The germline V gene encodes CDR1 MNHNY and CDR2 SVGAGI (reference sequence). The germline V and J ends were trimmed by 4 bases and 6 bases, with 10 bases remaining between them. The CDR3 DNA reads as TGTGCCAGCAGTTGCACCAGTCTTCAGCCCCAGCATTCT. It translates to CASSCTSLQPQHS.

This clonotype is medium-sized (0.01 to 0.1%). The chain is built from TRBV6-6 and TRBJ2-2, with unresolved D. CDR3 length: 14 amino acids. CDR1 and CDR2 from the germline V gene are MNHNY and SVGAGI (reference sequence). V dropped 5 bases and J dropped 7 bases, with 14 bases sitting between them. The CDR3 loop is CASSVPMGRGELFF. CDR3 bases: TGTGCCAGCAGTGTCCCCATGGGTCGCGGGGAGCTGTTTTTT.

This clonotype came up many times. This chain connects TRBV12-3 or TRBV12-4 to TRBJ2-2; D unresolved. The germline V and J ends were trimmed by 3 bases and 7 bases, with 15 bases remaining between them. The CDR3 sequence is 15 residues long. The CDR3 DNA follows: TGTGCCAGCAGTTTGGAAAGAATGGGTGGCGGGGAGCTGTTTTTT. This codes for CASSLERMGGGELFF.

This clonotype came up many times. The J gene is TRBJ2-3, the V gene TRBV29-1, with 8 bases identical to TRBD1. CDR1 is SQVTM, CDR2 ANQGSEA, per germline. V gave up 8 bases and J gave up 4 bases; unmatched junction bases: 14. This CDR3 contains 15 residues. CDR3 protein: CSTRMPDRGADTQYF. CDR3 DNA sequence: TGCAGCACCCGAATGCCAGACAGGGGCGCAGATACGCAGTATTTT.

A remark on this clonotype: Being one base from a much bigger clone, this may be a read error. The rearrangement joins TRBV28 to TRBJ1-2; TRBD1 might be the D (5 bases). CDR3 size: 14 residues. Germline V gene lookup returns CDR1 MDHEN and CDR2 SYDVKM. V was shortened by 8 bases and J by 5 bases, with 18 bases between the two germline ends. DNA of the CDR3: TGTGCCAGCCGAGAAGACATGGGGACTTATGGCTACACCTTC. As protein: CASREDMGTYGYTF.

A remark on this clonotype: One end of the junction is discordant with germline, which a read error may explain. The chain links TRBV6-5 to TRBJ2-2, with D tentatively TRBD2 (6 bases). The CDR3 runs 14 residues. Germline lookup yields CDR1 MNHEY and CDR2 SVGAGI. The CDR3 coding sequence is TGTGCCAGCACCTGGGACTTTAACACCGGGGAGCTCTTTTTT. This translates into CASTWDFNTGELFF.

This clonotype has just one count. The junction differs from germline at one of its ends, possibly a read error. This sequence joins TRBV4-1 and TRBJ2-1; a weak D match, TRBD2 (5 bases). From germline, CDR1 is MGHRA and CDR2 YSYEKL. CDR3 length: 20 residues. CDR3 sequence: CASSQGKRNSVRDIYNEQFF. As DNA, the CDR3 is TGCGCCAGTAGCCAAGGAAAACGGAATAGCGTGAGGGATATCTACAATGAGCAGTTCTTC.

The sample holds one count of this clonotype. The CDR3 end shows no conserved phenylalanine or tryptophan, and so a read error is likely. The V gene is TRBV11-1, the J gene TRBJ1-1; no definite D call. CDR1 is SGHAT, CDR2 FQDESV, per germline (reference sequence). This CDR3 comprises 14 residues. The CDR3 sequence: CDSTLKELNTEAFI. CDR3 bases: TGTGACAGCACCTTGAAGGAGTTGAACACTGAAGCTTTCATT.

The chain has TRBV30 and TRBJ2-1; 10 bases are a match to TRBD1. The CDR3 totals 15 residues. With 3 bases clipped from V and 8 bases from J, the junction kept 10 bases outside the gene matches. CDR1 and CDR2 (germline): GTSNPN, SVGIG (reference sequence). The CDR3 coding sequence is TGTGCCTGGAGCTTTGGACAGGGGGGAATTGATGAGCAGTTCTTC. Translating it yields CAWSFGQGGIDEQFF.